Described below is a single T cell receptor (beta chain) sequence and its context. This entry comes from a study of blood T cell repertoires in COVID-19. Across the whole study: Material from acute and convalescent COVID-19 was sourced from the United States, Italy and Spain. PBMCs, B-cell-depleted T cells, or T cells provided the cDNA or gDNA that made up the material.

The method was immunoSEQ multiplex PCR; TCRdb's version includes in-frame clones alone and lacks a portion of them. This table has roughly 150,000 clones, roughly 85% appearing once. Germline V gene data show CDR1 as LGHNA and CDR2 as YNFKEQ. With V trimmed by 4 bases and J by 1 base, 13 bases remained unmatched. The CDR3 consists of 19 residues. The gene calls are TRBV4-2 and TRBJ2-5, with TRBD1 identical over 12 bases. The receptor was derived from a woman of 80 years or more with acute or convalescent COVID-19. Sequencing was done on a sample of peripheral blood. The DNA of the CDR3 is TGTGCCAGCAGCCGCCTGGGCGGGACAGGGGGCTTCCTCCAAGAGACCCAGTACTTC. The encoded protein is CASSRLGGTGGFLQETQYF.